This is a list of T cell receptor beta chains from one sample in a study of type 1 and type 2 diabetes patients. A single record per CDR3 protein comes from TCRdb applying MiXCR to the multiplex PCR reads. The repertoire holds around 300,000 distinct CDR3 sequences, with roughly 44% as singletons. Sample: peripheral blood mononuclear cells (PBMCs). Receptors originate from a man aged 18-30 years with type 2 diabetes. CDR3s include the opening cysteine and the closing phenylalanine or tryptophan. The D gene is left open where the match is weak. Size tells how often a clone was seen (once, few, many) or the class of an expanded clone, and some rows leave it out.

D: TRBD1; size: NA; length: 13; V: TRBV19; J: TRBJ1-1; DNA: TGTGCCAGTAGTAGACGGGGACAGGCCGAAGCTTTCTTT; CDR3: CASSRRGQAEAFF
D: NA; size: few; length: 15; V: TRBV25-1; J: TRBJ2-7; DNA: TGTGCCAGCAGTGAATTCAAGGGAGTCCCCGGGGAGCAGTACTTC; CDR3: CASSEFKGVPGEQYF
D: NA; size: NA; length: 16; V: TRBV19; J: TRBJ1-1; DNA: TGTGCCAGTAGTATCCAGGGAGGACAGACGAACATTGAAGCTTTCTTT; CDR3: CASSIQGGQTNIEAFF
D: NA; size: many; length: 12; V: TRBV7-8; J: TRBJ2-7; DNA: TGTGCCAGCAGCCCAAACAACTACGAGCAGTACTTC; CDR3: CASSPNNYEQYF
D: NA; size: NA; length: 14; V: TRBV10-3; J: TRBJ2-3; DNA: TGTGCCATCGGACAGGCGGGGGTAAAAGATACGCAGTATTTT; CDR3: CAIGQAGVKDTQYF
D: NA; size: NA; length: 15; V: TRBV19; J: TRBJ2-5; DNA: TGTGCCAGTAGTATTGGGGGCAGAGTTCAAGAGACCCAGTACTTC; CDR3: CASSIGGRVQETQYF
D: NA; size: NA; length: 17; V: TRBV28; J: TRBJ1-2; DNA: TGTGCCAGCAGTTTATCCGGGACGGACGCTATCCACTATGGCTACACCTTC; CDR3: CASSLSGTDAIHYGYTF
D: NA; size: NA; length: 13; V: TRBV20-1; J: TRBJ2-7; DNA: TGCAGTGCACACCCGACGGATTCCTACGAGCAGTACTTC; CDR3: CSAHPTDSYEQYF
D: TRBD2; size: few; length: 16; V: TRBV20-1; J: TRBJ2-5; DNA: TGCAGTGCTAGCCCCCTTCAGCGGGGGACCCAAGAGACCCAGTACTTC; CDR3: CSASPLQRGTQETQYF
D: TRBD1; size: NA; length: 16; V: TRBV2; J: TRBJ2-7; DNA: TGTGCCAGCAGCCCCCACCCGACAGGGTCCCGCTACGAGCAGTACTTC; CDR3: CASSPHPTGSRYEQYF